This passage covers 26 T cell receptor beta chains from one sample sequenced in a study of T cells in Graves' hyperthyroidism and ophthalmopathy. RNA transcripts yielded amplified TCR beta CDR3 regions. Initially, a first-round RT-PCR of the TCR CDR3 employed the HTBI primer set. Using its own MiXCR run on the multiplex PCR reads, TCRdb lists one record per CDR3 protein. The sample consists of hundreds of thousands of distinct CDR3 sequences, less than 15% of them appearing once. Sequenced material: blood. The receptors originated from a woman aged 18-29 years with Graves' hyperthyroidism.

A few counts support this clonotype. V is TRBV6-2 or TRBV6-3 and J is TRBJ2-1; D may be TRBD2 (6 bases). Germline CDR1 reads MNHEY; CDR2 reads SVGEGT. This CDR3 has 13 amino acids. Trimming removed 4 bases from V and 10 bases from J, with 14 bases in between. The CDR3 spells CASSSGDFREQFF. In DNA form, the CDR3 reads TGTGCCAGCAGTTCCGGGGACTTTAGAGAGCAGTTCTTC.

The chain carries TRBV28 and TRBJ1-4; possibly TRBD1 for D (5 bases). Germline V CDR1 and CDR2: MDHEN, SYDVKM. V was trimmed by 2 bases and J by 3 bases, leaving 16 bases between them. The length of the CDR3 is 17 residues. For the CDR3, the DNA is TGTGCCAGCAGTTTAGTCGGTCGCCTGGGGCCTAATGAAAAACTGTTTTTT. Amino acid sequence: CASSLVGRLGPNEKLFF.

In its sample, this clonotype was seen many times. The CDR3 DNA sequence: TGTGCCAGCAGGTTCCTAGCGGGAGAATGGGGCGAGCAGTACTTC. Translated: CASRFLAGEWGEQYF. V usage is TRBV12-3 or TRBV12-4 and J usage is TRBJ2-7; 10 nucleotides agree with TRBD2. V dropped 6 bases and J dropped 6; count of bases not matched to a gene: 11. This CDR3 comprises 15 residues.

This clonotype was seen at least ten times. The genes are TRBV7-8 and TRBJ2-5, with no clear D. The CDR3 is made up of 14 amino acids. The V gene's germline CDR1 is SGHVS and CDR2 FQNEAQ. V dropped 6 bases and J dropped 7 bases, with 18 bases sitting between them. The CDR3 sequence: CASSQKGLGGTQYF. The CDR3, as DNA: TGTGCCAGCAGTCAGAAAGGCTTGGGTGGGACCCAGTACTTC.

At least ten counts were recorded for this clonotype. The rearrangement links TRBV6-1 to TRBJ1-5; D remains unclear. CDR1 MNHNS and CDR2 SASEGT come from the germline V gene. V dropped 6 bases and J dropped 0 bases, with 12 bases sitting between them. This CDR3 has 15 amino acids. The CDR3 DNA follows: TGTGCCAGCAGCCTAAGCCAGTATAGCAATCAGCCCCAGCATTTT. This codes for CASSLSQYSNQPQHF.

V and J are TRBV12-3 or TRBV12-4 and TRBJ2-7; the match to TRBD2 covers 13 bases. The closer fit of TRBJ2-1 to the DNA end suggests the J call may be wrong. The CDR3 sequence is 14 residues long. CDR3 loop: CASSAGLAGDEQFF. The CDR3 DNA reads TGTGCCAGCAGTGCCGGACTAGCGGGAGACGAGCAGTTCTTC.

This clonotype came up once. In nucleotides, the CDR3 is TGTGCCTGGAGTGTTTCAGGGTTTCAGCCCCAGCATTTT. It translates to CAWSVSGFQPQHF. V is TRBV30 and J is TRBJ1-5, with a tentative D call TRBD1 (5 bases). The germline V gene encodes CDR1 GTSNPN and CDR2 SVGIG (reference sequence). The V end lost 0 bases, the J end lost 6 bases, and 9 bases lay between the germline ends. This CDR3 comprises 13 residues.

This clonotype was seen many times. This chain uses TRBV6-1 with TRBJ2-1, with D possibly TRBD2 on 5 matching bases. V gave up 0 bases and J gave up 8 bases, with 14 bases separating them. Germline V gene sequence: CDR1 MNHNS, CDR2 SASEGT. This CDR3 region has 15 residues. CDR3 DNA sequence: TGTGCCAGCAGTGAAGCGTGGACTCCTCTTTATGAGCAGTTCTTC. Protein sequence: CASSEAWTPLYEQFF.

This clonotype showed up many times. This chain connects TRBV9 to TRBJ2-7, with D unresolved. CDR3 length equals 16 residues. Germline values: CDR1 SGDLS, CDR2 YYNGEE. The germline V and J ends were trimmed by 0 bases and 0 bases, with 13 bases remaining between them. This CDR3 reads CASSVADPASSYEQYF. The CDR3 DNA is TGTGCCAGCAGCGTAGCTGACCCAGCAAGCTCCTACGAGCAGTACTTC.

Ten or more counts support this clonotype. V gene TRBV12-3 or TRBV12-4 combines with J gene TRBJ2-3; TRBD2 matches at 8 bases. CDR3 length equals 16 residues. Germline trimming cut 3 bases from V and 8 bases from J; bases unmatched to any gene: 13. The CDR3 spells CASSFQTSESYGTQYF. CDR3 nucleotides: TGTGCCAGCAGTTTCCAGACTAGCGAGAGCTATGGTACGCAGTATTTT.

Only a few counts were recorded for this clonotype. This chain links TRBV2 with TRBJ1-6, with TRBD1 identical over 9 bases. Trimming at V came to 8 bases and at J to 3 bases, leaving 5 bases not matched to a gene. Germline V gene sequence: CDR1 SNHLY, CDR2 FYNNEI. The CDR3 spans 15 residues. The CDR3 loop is CASQDRGFYNSPLHF. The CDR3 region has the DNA TGTGCCAGCCAGGACAGGGGATTCTATAATTCACCCCTCCACTTT.

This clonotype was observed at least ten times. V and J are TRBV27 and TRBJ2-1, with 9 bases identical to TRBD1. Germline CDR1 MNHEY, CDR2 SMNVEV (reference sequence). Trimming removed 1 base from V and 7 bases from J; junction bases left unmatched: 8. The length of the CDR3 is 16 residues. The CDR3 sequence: CASSLWGTGTRNEQFF. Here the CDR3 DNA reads TGTGCCAGCAGTTTATGGGGGACAGGGACAAGGAATGAGCAGTTCTTC.

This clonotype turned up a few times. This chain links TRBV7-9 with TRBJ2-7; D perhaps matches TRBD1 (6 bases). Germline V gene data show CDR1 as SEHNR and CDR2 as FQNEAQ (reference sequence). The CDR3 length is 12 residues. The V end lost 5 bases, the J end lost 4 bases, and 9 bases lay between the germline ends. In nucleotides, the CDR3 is TGTGCCAGCAGCCACAGGGTATACGAGCAGTACTTC. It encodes CASSHRVYEQYF. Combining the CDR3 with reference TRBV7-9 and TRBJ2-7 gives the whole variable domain DTGVSQNPRHKITKRGQNVTFRCDPISEHNRLYWYRQTLGQGPEFLTYFQNEAQLEKSRLLSDRFSAERPKGSFSTLEIQRTEQGDSAMYLCASSHRVYEQYFGPGTRLTVT.

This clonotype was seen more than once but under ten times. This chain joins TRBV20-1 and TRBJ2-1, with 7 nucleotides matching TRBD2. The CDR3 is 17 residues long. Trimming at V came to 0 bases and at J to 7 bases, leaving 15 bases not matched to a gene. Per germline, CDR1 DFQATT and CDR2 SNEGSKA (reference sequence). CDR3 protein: CSARDFGMRESGNEQFF. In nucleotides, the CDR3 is TGCAGTGCTAGAGATTTCGGGATGCGGGAGAGTGGAAATGAGCAGTTCTTC.

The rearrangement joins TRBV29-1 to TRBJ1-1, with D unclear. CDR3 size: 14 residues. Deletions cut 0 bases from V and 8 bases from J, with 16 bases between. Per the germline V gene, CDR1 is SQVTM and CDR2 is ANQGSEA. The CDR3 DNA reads TGCAGCGTTGAAGAGGCACGATATACCGGCGAAGCTTTCTTT. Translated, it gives CSVEEARYTGEAFF.

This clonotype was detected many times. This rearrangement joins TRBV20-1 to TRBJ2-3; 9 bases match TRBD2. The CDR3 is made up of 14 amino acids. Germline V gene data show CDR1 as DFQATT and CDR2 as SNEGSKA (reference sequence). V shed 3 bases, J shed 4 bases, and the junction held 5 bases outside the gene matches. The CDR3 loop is CSASTAGGADTQYF. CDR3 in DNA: TGCAGTGCTAGTACGGCGGGAGGGGCAGATACGCAGTATTTT.

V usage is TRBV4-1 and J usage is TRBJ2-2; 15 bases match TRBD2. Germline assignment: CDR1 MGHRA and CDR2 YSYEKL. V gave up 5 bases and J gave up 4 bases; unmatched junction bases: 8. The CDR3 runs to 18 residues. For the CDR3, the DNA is TGCGCCAGCAGCTTTGGACTAGCGGGAGGGCAGGGCACCGGGGAGCTGTTTTTT. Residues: CASSFGLAGGQGTGELFF.

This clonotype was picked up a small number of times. The CDR3, as DNA: TGTGCCAGTAGTATAATCAATGAGCAGTTCTTC. It specifies CASSIINEQFF. The V call is TRBV19, the J call TRBJ2-1; the D is unclear. Germline-derived CDR1 and CDR2 are LNHDA and SQIVND (reference sequence). V was clipped by 2 bases and J by 6 bases, with 2 bases between them. CDR3 length: 11 amino acids.

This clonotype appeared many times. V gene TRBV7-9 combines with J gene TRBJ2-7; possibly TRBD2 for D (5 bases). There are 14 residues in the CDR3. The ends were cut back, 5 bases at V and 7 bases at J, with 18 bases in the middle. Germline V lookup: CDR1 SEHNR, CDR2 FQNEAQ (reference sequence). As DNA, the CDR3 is TGTGCCAGCAGCCTTATGAGCGATTCGGGGGAGCAGTACTTC. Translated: CASSLMSDSGEQYF.

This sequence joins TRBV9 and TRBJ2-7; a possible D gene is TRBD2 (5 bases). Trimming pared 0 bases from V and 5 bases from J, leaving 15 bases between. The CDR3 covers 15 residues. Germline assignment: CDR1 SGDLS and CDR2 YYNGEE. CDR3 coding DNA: TGTGCCAGCAGCGTAGCTCCGGACTTTATCCACGAGCAGTACTTC. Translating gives CASSVAPDFIHEQYF.

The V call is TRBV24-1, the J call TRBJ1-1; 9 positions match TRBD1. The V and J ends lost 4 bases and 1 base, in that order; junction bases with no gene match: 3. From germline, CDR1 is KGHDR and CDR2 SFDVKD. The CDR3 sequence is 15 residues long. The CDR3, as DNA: TGTGCCACCAGTGAGTCGGACAGGGGGAACACTGAAGCTTTCTTT. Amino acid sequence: CATSESDRGNTEAFF.

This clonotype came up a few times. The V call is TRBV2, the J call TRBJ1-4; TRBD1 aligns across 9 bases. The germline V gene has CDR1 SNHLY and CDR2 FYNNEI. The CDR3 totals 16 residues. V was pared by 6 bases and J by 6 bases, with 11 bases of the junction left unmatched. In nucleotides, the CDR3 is TGTGCCAGCAGCTGGGACAGGGCCCAGAGTGATGAAAAACTGTTTTTT. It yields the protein CASSWDRAQSDEKLFF.

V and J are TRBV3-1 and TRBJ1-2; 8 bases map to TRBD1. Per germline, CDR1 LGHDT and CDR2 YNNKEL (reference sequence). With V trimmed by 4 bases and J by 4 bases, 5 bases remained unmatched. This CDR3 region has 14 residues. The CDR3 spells CASSLAGGFYGYTF. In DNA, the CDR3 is TGTGCCAGCAGCCTCGCAGGGGGCTTCTATGGCTACACCTTC.

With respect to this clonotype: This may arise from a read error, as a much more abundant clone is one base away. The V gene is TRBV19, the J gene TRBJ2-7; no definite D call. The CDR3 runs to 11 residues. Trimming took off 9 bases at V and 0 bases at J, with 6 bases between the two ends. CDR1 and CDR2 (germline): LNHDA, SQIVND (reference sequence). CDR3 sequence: CASQNSYEQYF. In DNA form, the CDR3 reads TGTGCCAGCCAAAACTCCTACGAGCAGTACTTC.

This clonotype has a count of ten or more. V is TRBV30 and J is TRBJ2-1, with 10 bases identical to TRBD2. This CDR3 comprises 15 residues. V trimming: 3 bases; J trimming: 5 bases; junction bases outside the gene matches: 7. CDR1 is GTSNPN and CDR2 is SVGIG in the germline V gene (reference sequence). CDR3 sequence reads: CAWRRAGGPNNEQFF. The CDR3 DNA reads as TGTGCCTGGAGGAGAGCGGGAGGGCCAAACAATGAGCAGTTCTTC.

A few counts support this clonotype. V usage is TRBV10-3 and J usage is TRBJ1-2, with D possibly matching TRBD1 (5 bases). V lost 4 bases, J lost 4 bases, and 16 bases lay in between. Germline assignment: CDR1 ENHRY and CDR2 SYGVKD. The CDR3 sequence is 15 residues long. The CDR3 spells CAISGIGGDSYGYTF. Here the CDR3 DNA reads TGTGCCATCAGTGGAATCGGGGGGGATAGCTATGGCTACACCTTC.